This T cell receptor (beta chain) stems from a study of T cell changes during pregnancy in multiple sclerosis. Produced via immunoSEQ multiplex PCR; TCRdb's table is partial and in-frame only. Of some 47,000 clones in the sample, over 85% are singletons; the top ten hold under 2%. Germline assignment: CDR1 SGHAT and CDR2 FQNNGV. V was clipped by 6 bases and J by 5 bases, with 16 bases between them. The CDR3 runs to 14 residues. The source was peripheral blood, collected in the first trimester of pregnancy. The chain combines TRBV11-2 with TRBJ1-1, with a weak D call TRBD1 (5 bases). The clonotype originates from a female donor with multiple sclerosis, enrolled in a pregnancy study. The CDR3 sequence is CASRPPGGRTEAFF. CDR3 DNA sequence: TGTGCCAGCAGGCCCCCGGGGGGAAGGACTGAAGCTTTCTTT.